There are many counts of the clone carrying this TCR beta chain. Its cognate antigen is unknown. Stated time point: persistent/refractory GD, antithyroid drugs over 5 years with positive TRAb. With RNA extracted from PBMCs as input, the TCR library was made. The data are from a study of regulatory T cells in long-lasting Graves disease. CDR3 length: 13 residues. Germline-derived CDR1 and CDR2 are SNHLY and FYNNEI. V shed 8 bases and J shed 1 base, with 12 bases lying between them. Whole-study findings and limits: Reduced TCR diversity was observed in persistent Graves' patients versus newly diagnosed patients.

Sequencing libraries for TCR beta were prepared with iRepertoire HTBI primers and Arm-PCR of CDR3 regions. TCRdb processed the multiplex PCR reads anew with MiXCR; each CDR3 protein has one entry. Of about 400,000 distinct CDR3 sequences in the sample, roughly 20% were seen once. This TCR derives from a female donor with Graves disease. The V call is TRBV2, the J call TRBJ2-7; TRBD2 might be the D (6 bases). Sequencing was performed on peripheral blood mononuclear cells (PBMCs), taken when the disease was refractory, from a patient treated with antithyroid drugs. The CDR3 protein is CASHGSSSYEQYF. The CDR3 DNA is TGTGCCAGCCACGGGAGTTCTTCCTACGAGCAGTACTTC.